Below are 14 T cell receptor beta chains sequenced from a single sample in a study of shared clonotypes between healthy human individuals. Naive CD8 cells, CD45RO-negative and positively selected for CCR7, excluded terminally differentiated effector memory CD45RA+ cells. Method: immunoSEQ multiplex PCR; TCRdb's copy keeps in-frame clones and lacks some. The sample lists hundreds of thousands of clones, roughly 95% seen once, with roughly 0.1% in the top ten. Sequencing was performed on naive CD8+ T cells sorted from blood. Every receptor here comes from a woman aged 25 to 39 in good health.

This clone was counted a single time. V and J are TRBV27 and TRBJ2-2; no clear D. V was clipped by 3 bases and J by 5 bases, with 16 bases between them. This CDR3 has 16 amino acids. The V gene's germline CDR1 is MNHEY and CDR2 SMNVEV (reference sequence). Here the CDR3 reads CASSFSILPSTGELFF. CDR3 DNA: TGTGCCAGCAGTTTCTCAATACTCCCCTCTACCGGGGAGCTGTTTTTT.

The chain has TRBV5-1 and TRBJ2-7; TRBD2 might be the D (6 bases). CDR1 and CDR2 (germline): SGHRS, YFSETQ. The CDR3 extends over 15 amino acids. Trimming pared 6 bases from V and 0 bases from J, leaving 16 bases between. The CDR3, as DNA: TGCGCCAGCACACAGGATGCTAGCGCCTCCTACGAGCAGTACTTC. This encodes CASTQDASASYEQYF.

This chain connects TRBV14 to TRBJ2-3; D not resolved. The CDR3 is 14 amino acids. Germline CDR1 reads SGHDN; CDR2 reads FVKESK. Trimming cost V 0 bases and J 5 bases, with 9 bases left between them. The CDR3 region has the DNA TGTGCCAGCAGCCAAGATCCCCAGAGAGATACGCAGTATTTT. It is translated as CASSQDPQRDTQYF.

The chain joins TRBV4-1 to TRBJ1-1, with D unclear. Trimming stripped 0 bases from V and 1 base from J, with 9 bases between. The germline V gene encodes CDR1 MGHRA and CDR2 YSYEKL. The length of the CDR3 is 15 residues. For the CDR3, the DNA is TGCGCCAGCAGCCAAGAGGAATGGTCGAACACTGAAGCTTTCTTT. This sequence encodes CASSQEEWSNTEAFF.

A word on this clone: Other DNA sequences of this sample code for an identical CDR3. This chain joins TRBV28 and TRBJ2-7; no clear D. V was cut by 3 bases and J by 3 bases, with 6 bases left in between. Germline loops: CDR1 MDHEN, CDR2 SYDVKM. The CDR3 has 12 amino acids. The CDR3 DNA is TGTGCCAGCAGTTTGCCGGGCTACGAGCAGTACTTC. Translation: CASSLPGYEQYF.

The V and J genes are TRBV27 and TRBJ2-3; 10 positions match TRBD2. The V gene end was trimmed by 2 bases and the J gene end by 4 bases; junction bases not matched to a gene: 12. This CDR3 spans 18 amino acids. Germline CDR1 MNHEY, CDR2 SMNVEV (reference sequence). Here the CDR3 reads CASSLGPAGGPYADTQYF. CDR3 nucleotides: TGTGCCAGCAGTTTAGGCCCAGCGGGAGGGCCATACGCAGATACGCAGTATTTT.

The chain recombines TRBV5-8 with TRBJ2-1; 7 bases map to TRBD1. V trimming: 3 bases; J trimming: 8 bases; junction bases outside the gene matches: 5. Per germline, CDR1 SGHTS and CDR2 YDEGEE. This CDR3 has 13 residues. The CDR3 loop reads CASSYGQGDEQFF. CDR3 in DNA: TGTGCCAGCAGCTACGGTCAGGGGGATGAGCAGTTCTTC.

The chain has TRBV28 and TRBJ2-7; 9 nucleotides line up with TRBD2. In germline, CDR1 is MDHEN, CDR2 SYDVKM. The CDR3 has 14 amino acids. The V segment lost 5 bases and the J segment 3 bases; nucleotides outside the gene matches: 5. CDR3 sequence: CASSVAGVFYEQYF. Written as DNA, the CDR3 is TGTGCCAGCAGTGTAGCGGGAGTCTTCTACGAGCAGTACTTC.

V usage is TRBV21-1 and J usage is TRBJ2-7; the table names TRBD2, a call not compared with the DNA. TRBV21-1 is tagged as a pseudogene. The CDR3 has 17 residues. The CDR3 region is CASRTSGFIHVFYEQYF. The DNA for the CDR3 is TGTGCCAGCAGAACTAGCGGGTTCATCCATGTCTTCTACGAGCAGTACTTC.

The genes are TRBV19 and TRBJ1-2, with TRBD1 as a possible D gene (6 bases). The CDR3 is made up of 16 amino acids. V lost 5 bases to trimming and J lost 4 bases, with 20 bases between them. In germline, CDR1 is LNHDA, CDR2 SQIVND (reference sequence). CDR3 sequence: CASSPARGGLAYGYTF. For the CDR3, the DNA is TGTGCCAGTAGTCCTGCCCGGGGGGGCTTGGCCTATGGCTACACCTTC.

The J gene is TRBJ2-5, the V gene TRBV6-5, with TRBD2 matching 11 bases. Trimming cost V 5 bases and J 4 bases; bases outside gene matches: 6. From germline, CDR1 is MNHEY and CDR2 SVGAGI. The CDR3 totals 15 residues. CDR3 region: CASSTSGRGGETQYF. The DNA of the CDR3 is TGTGCCAGCAGTACTAGCGGGAGAGGCGGAGAGACCCAGTACTTC.

The rearrangement joins TRBV28 to TRBJ2-1; 7 nucleotides agree with TRBD1. V trimming: 6 bases; J trimming: 4 bases; junction bases outside the gene matches: 9. From germline, CDR1 is MDHEN and CDR2 SYDVKM. The CDR3 totals 15 residues. For the CDR3, the DNA is TGTGCCAGCAGGCTGCCGGGACAGTCTTACAATGAGCAGTTCTTC. The encoded protein is CASRLPGQSYNEQFF. The variable domain in full, completed from reference TRBV28 and TRBJ2-1, reads DVKVTQSSRYLVKRTGEKVFLECVQDMDHENMFWYRQDPGLGLRLIYFSYDVKMKEKGDIPEGYSVSREKKERFSLILESASTNQTSMYLCASRLPGQSYNEQFFGPGTRLTVL.

This chain uses TRBV4-1 with TRBJ2-7; tentative D call: TRBD2 (6 bases). From germline, CDR1 is MGHRA and CDR2 YSYEKL. V dropped 3 bases and J dropped 0 bases, with 12 bases sitting between them. CDR3 length: 15 amino acids. Here the CDR3 reads CASSQGLANSYEQYF. The CDR3, as DNA: TGCGCCAGCAGCCAGGGCCTAGCGAACTCCTACGAGCAGTACTTC.

The V and J genes are TRBV9 and TRBJ2-7; D not resolved. This CDR3 region has 15 residues. V was pared by 0 bases and J by 1 base, with 11 bases between. Germline assignment: CDR1 SGDLS and CDR2 YYNGEE. The chain's CDR3 is CASSVGGHISYEQYF. CDR3 nucleotide sequence: TGTGCCAGCAGCGTAGGGGGTCATATATCCTACGAGCAGTACTTC.